This T cell receptor (beta chain) was observed in a study of shared clonotypes between healthy human individuals. This clone has a single count. Sequencing was performed with immunoSEQ multiplex PCR; in TCRdb, only in-frame clones are kept and a portion is missing. Of around 1.9 million clones listed, approximately 94% are singletons. CD45RO negativity and positive selection for CCR7 defined naive CD8 cells, a population that excluded terminally differentiated effector memory CD45RA+ cells. Trimming took off 2 bases at V and 6 bases at J, with 20 bases between the two ends. The CDR3 covers 16 residues. CDR1 SNHLY and CDR2 FYNNEI come from the germline V gene.

V is TRBV2 and J is TRBJ2-7; a weak D match, TRBD2 (6 bases). The clonotype comes from a young man in good health. Some clones in this sample may be carry-over from other donors' samples. The sample consisted of naive CD8+ T cells from PBMCs. The CDR3 region has the DNA TGTGCCAGCAGTGAACTTTTCGGGAGTTCAGGTACCGAGCAGTACTTC. This translates into CASSELFGSSGTEQYF.